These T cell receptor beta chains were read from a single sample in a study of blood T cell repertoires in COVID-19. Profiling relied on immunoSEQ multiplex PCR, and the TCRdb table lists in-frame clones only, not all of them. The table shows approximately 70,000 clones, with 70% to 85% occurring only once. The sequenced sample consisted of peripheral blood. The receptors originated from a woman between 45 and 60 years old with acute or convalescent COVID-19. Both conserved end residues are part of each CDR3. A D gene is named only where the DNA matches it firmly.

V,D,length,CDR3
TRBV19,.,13,CASNVAVTGELFF
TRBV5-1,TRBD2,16,CASSLIPSGGADEQYF
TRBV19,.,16,CASISDSSGSYNEQFF
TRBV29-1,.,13,CSVGLVGYNEQFF
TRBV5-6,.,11,CASWTGNEQFF
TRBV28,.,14,CASSLEVSSYEQYF
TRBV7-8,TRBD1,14,CASSLGQGGREQYF
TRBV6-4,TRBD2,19,CASYGVGGRLPRPTDTQYF
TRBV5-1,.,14,CASSLGIATYEQYF
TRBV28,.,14,CASSATGVTYEQYF
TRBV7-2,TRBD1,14,CASSLTGADQPQHF
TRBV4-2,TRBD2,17,CASSQGIAGVSYNEQFF
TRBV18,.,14,CASSPRQTQETQYF
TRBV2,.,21,CASSLSRRGVDGFRGTDTQYF
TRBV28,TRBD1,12,CASSWTGEGYTF
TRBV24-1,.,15,CATSDTTRNYNEQFF
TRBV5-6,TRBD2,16,CASSLFPGGDTDTQYF
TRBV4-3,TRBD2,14,CASSPGTSGYEQYF